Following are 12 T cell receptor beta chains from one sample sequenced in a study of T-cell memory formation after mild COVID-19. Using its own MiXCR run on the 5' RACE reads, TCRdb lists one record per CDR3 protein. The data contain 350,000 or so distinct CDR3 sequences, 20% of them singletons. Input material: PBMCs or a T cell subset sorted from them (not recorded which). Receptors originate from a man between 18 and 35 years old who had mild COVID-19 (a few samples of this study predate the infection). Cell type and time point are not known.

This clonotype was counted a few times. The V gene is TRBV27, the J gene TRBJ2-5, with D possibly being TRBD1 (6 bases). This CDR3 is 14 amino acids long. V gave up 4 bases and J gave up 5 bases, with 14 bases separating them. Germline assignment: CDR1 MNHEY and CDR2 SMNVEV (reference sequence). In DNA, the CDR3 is TGTGCCAGCAGTTACAGGGTTGGCCGGGAGACCCAGTACTTC. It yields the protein CASSYRVGRETQYF.

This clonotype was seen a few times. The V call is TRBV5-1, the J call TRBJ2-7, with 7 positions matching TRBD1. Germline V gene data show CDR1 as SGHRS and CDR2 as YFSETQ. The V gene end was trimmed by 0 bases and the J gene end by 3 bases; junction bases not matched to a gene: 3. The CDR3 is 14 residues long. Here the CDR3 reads CASSLATGIYEQYF. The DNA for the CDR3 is TGCGCCAGCAGCTTGGCGACAGGGATCTACGAGCAGTACTTC.

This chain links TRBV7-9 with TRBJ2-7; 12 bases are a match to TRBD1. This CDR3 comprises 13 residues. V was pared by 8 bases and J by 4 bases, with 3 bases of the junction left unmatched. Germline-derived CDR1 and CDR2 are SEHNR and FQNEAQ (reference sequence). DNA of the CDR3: TGTGCCAGCGGGACAGGGGGCTTGTACGAGCAGTACGTC. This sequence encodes CASGTGGLYEQYV.

CDR3 loop: CSADSGKSRTSNQPQHF. The CDR3 DNA reads as TGCAGTGCCGATTCGGGGAAAAGCAGGACGAGCAATCAGCCCCAGCATTTT. The gene calls are TRBV20-1 and TRBJ1-5; no clear D. With 6 bases removed from V and 1 base from J, the gap between germline ends came to 22 bases. The CDR3 loop spans 17 amino acids. Germline lookup yields CDR1 DFQATT and CDR2 SNEGSKA (reference sequence).

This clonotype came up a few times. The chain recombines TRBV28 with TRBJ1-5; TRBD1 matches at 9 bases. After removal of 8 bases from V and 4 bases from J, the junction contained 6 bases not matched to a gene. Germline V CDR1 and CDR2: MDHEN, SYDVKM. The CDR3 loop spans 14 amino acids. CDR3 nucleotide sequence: TGTGCCAGCGTAACAGGACAGGGGAATCAGCCCCAGCATTTT. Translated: CASVTGQGNQPQHF.

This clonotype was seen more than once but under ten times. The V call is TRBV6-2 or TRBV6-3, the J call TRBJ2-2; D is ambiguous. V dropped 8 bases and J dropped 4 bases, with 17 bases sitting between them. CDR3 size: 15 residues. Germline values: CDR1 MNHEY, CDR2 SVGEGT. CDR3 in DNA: TGTGCCAGCGCACCCAGCGCCGGTGGCACCGGGGAGCTGTTTTTT. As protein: CASAPSAGGTGELFF.

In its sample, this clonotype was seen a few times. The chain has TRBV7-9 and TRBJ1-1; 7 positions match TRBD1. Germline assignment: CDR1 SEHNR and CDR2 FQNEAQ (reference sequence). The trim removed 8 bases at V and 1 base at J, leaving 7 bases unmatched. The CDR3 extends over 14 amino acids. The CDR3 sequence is CASHYRGKNTEAFF. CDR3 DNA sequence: TGTGCCAGCCACTACAGGGGAAAGAACACTGAAGCTTTCTTT.

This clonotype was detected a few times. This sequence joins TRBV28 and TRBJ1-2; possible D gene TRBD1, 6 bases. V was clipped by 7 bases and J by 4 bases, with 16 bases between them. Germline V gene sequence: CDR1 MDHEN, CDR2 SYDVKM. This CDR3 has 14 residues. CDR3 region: CASTEAGGGYGYTF. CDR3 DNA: TGTGCCAGCACCGAAGCCGGGGGCGGCTATGGCTACACCTTC.

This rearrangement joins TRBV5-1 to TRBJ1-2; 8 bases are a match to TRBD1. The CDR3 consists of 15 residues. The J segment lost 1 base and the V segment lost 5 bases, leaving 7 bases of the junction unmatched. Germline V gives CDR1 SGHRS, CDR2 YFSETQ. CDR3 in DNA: TGCGCCAGCAGTACGGGACAGGCGATTAACTATGGCTACACCTTC. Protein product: CASSTGQAINYGYTF.

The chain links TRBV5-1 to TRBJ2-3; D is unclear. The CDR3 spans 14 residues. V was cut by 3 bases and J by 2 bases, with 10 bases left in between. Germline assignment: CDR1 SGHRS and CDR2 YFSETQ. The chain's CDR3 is CASSSRTTTDTQYF. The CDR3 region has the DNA TGCGCCAGCAGCTCCCGGACCACCACAGATACGCAGTATTTT.

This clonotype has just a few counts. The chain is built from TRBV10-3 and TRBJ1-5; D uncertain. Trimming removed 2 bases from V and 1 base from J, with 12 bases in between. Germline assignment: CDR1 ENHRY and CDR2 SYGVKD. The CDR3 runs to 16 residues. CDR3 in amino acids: CAISESRGLSNQPQHF. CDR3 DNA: TGTGCCATCAGTGAGAGCCGGGGATTAAGCAATCAGCCCCAGCATTTT.

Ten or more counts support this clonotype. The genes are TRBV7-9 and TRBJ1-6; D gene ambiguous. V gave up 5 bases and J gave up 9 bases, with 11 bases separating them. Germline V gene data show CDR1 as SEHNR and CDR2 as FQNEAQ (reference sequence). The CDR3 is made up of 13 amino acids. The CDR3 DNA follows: TGTGCCAGCAGCCCGACCGCGGGTTCACCCCTCCACTTT. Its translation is CASSPTAGSPLHF.